The count of the clone carrying this T cell receptor (beta chain) is one. This sample is part of a study of OX40 agonist ivuxolimab in advanced cancers. Study details: Clinicians treated patients with ivuxolimab, an agonistic anti-OX40 (CD134) antibody.

The CDR3 extends over 15 amino acids. Unmatched junction bases numbered 6, after V lost 7 bases and J lost 5 bases. The V gene's germline CDR1 is MNHEY and CDR2 SMNVEV (reference sequence). The method was immunoSEQ multiplex PCR; TCRdb's version includes in-frame clones alone and lacks a portion of them. The table has 25,000 or so clones, roughly 84% seen once; the top ten hold about 15%. This TCR came from an adult with an advanced solid tumor such as melanoma, head and neck, liver or kidney cancer. The V and J genes are TRBV27 and TRBJ2-5; 14 bases line up with TRBD2. The sequencing here drew on CD4+ or CD8+ T cells sorted from blood, taken in a trial of the OX40 agonist ivuxolimab. Here the CDR3 reads CASTKTSGGAETQYF. CDR3 nucleotides: TGTGCCAGCACCAAGACTAGCGGGGGGGCGGAGACCCAGTACTTC.